Sequencing of this T cell receptor beta chain was carried out in a study of T cells in Graves' hyperthyroidism and ophthalmopathy. RNA transcripts served as the template for amplifying TCR beta CDR3 regions. A first-round RT-PCR of the TCR CDR3 used the HTBI primer set. TCRdb fed the multiplex PCR reads into MiXCR, producing one record per CDR3 protein. This table has roughly 99,000 distinct CDR3 sequences, approximately 15% appearing once. V was cut by 1 base and J by 8 bases, with 9 bases left in between. The CDR3 covers 13 residues. Per germline, CDR1 SGHAT and CDR2 FQNNGV. Source material: blood. This chain connects TRBV11-2 to TRBJ2-1; no clear D gene. This receptor was obtained from a woman between 45 and 60 years old with Graves' hyperthyroidism. CDR3 bases: TGTGCCAGCAGCTTAGCTAGATTCGATGAGCAGTTCTTC. Amino acid sequence: CASSLARFDEQFF.